The 32 T cell receptor beta chains listed next were all sequenced from one sample in a study of OX40 agonist ivuxolimab in advanced cancers. The protocol was immunoSEQ multiplex PCR, while the TCRdb copy is restricted to in-frame clones and leaves out a portion. The top ten clones hold approximately 0.41% of a sample with 84,000 or so clones, about 89% of them seen once. The sequencing used CD4+ or CD8+ T cells sorted from blood, collected in a trial of the OX40 agonist ivuxolimab. The source of these receptors is an adult with an advanced solid tumor such as melanoma, head and neck, liver or kidney cancer.

This chain joins TRBV7-2 and TRBJ2-7, with 7 bases fitting TRBD2. From germline, CDR1 is SGHTA and CDR2 FQGNSA. The CDR3 length is 16 residues. After removal of 1 base from V and 7 bases from J, the junction contained 13 bases not matched to a gene. The CDR3 region has the DNA TGTGCCAGCAGCTTAGGTCGAGCGGGGACTCAGGGTGAGCAGTACTTC. Protein product: CASSLGRAGTQGEQYF.

This chain connects TRBV19 to TRBJ1-3, with D unresolved. Germline V gene sequence: CDR1 LNHDA, CDR2 SQIVND (reference sequence). The CDR3 length is 15 residues. V was pared by 5 bases and J by 4 bases, with 15 bases between. Here the CDR3 reads CASSLNKAGGNTIYF. The CDR3 DNA follows: TGTGCCAGTAGTCTCAACAAGGCTGGCGGAAACACCATATATTTT.

This chain joins TRBV6-1 and TRBJ1-5, with a tentative D call TRBD1 (6 bases). This CDR3 is built from 14 residues. V dropped 8 bases and J dropped 5 bases, with 16 bases sitting between them. The V gene's germline CDR1 is MNHNS and CDR2 SASEGT. CDR3 DNA: TGTGCCAGCGCCACTTTAGGGGGGGATCAGCCCCAGCATTTT. Protein sequence: CASATLGGDQPQHF.

In nucleotides, the CDR3 is TGTGCCAGCAGTTTGTGGGGGGACAACACTGAAGCTTTCTTT. Its protein product is CASSLWGDNTEAFF. This sequence joins TRBV6-5 and TRBJ1-1; maybe TRBD1 (5 bases). The CDR3 is 14 amino acids. Germline CDR1 and CDR2: MNHEY and SVGAGI. The V end lost 4 bases, the J end lost 2 bases, and 11 bases lay between the germline ends.

This chain connects TRBV10-3 to TRBJ1-2, with D unclear. In germline, CDR1 is ENHRY, CDR2 SYGVKD. The CDR3 totals 15 residues. Trimming removed 0 bases at V and 4 bases at J, with 12 bases between. CDR3 region: CAISESGRSGYGYTF. The CDR3 DNA reads as TGTGCCATCAGTGAGTCTGGCAGGTCTGGCTATGGCTACACCTTC.

This clone has only a few counts. This chain joins TRBV4-2 and TRBJ2-3, with a tentative D call TRBD2 (5 bases). The CDR3 contains 15 residues. The V and J ends lost 1 base and 0 bases respectively, with 8 bases between them. From germline, CDR1 is LGHNA and CDR2 YNFKEQ. The CDR3 sequence: CASSQGADSTDTQYF. The CDR3 nucleotides are TGTGCCAGCAGCCAAGGAGCGGACAGCACAGATACGCAGTATTTT.

The chain combines TRBV5-1 with TRBJ2-7, with D tentatively TRBD1 (5 bases). Germline V lookup: CDR1 SGHRS, CDR2 YFSETQ. CDR3 length: 14 residues. Trimming took 1 base from V and 3 from J, leaving 11 bases between them. The CDR3 DNA reads as TGCGCCAGCAGCTTGTTGGAGCAGGGCTACGAGCAGTACTTC. It translates to CASSLLEQGYEQYF.

The chain is built from TRBV5-1 and TRBJ2-1, with D perhaps assigned TRBD1 or TRBD2 (7 bases each). Germline V CDR1 and CDR2: SGHRS, YFSETQ. The CDR3 has 14 amino acids. Trimming cost V 5 bases and J 8 bases, with 17 bases left between them. The CDR3 DNA reads TGCGCCAGCAGGGGAGGGGGCCCCTGGGATGAGCAGTTCTTC. It is translated as CASRGGGPWDEQFF.

The chain has TRBV27 and TRBJ1-1; no reliable D call. CDR3 length equals 14 residues. Trimming took 3 bases from V and 1 from J, leaving 9 bases between them. The germline V gene has CDR1 MNHEY and CDR2 SMNVEV (reference sequence). The CDR3 bases are TGTGCCAGCAGTTTTGAGGGAGGGAACACTGAAGCTTTCTTT. Its protein is CASSFEGGNTEAFF.

The J gene is TRBJ2-5, the V gene TRBV1; the table's D call, TRBD2, was not checked against the DNA. TRBV1 is described as a pseudogene. The CDR3 extends over 17 amino acids. DNA of the CDR3: TGCACCAGCAGCCAAGGGACTAGCGGGAGGTTTCAGGAGACCCAGTACTTC. This encodes CTSSQGTSGRFQETQYF.

V and J are TRBV18 and TRBJ2-2; the match to TRBD2 covers 11 bases. This CDR3 spans 17 amino acids. The junction had 5 bases not matched to a gene; V was cut back by 0 bases and J by 5 bases. In germline, CDR1 is KGHSH, CDR2 LQKENI. The CDR3 bases are TGTGCCAGCTCACCACCTGGGCTAGCGGGAGGAACCGGGGAGCTGTTTTTT. Translating gives CASSPPGLAGGTGELFF.

This chain uses TRBV28 with TRBJ1-1; possible D gene TRBD1, 6 bases. The V gene's germline CDR1 is MDHEN and CDR2 SYDVKM. The CDR3 totals 11 residues. The V and J ends lost 6 bases and 12 bases respectively, with 14 bases between them. The CDR3 sequence is CASSPGTRTFF. The CDR3 DNA sequence: TGTGCCAGCAGCCCTGGGACAAGGACTTTCTTT.

The chain combines TRBV28 with TRBJ2-2; 12 nucleotides align to TRBD2. From germline, CDR1 is MDHEN and CDR2 SYDVKM. The V and J ends lost 6 bases and 6 bases, in that order; junction bases with no gene match: 8. This CDR3 is 16 amino acids long. The CDR3 here is CASRLRTSGTAGELFF. The CDR3 bases are TGTGCCAGCAGGCTCCGGACTAGCGGGACCGCCGGGGAGCTGTTTTTT.

The count of this clone is one. V gene TRBV19 combines with J gene TRBJ1-5, with unresolved D. Deletions cut 7 bases from V and 0 bases from J, with 7 bases between. This CDR3 comprises 13 residues. Germline V gives CDR1 LNHDA, CDR2 SQIVND (reference sequence). The CDR3 is CASTQNSNQPQHF. For the CDR3, the DNA is TGTGCCAGTACACAGAATAGCAATCAGCCCCAGCATTTT.

This rearrangement joins TRBV7-2 to TRBJ1-6; D might be TRBD1 (5 bases). Germline V lookup: CDR1 SGHTA, CDR2 FQGNSA. V lost 1 base and J 9 bases, leaving 19 bases between the germline ends. The CDR3 contains 17 residues. In DNA, the CDR3 is TGTGCCAGCAGCTTAGGCCCAAGGGGCAGGTCCGGTTCACCCCTCCACTTT. Protein product: CASSLGPRGRSGSPLHF.

This chain joins TRBV5-4 and TRBJ1-5; a possible D gene is TRBD1 (5 bases). This CDR3 region has 14 residues. V lost 0 bases and J lost 2, with 6 bases in between. Germline values: CDR1 SGHNT, CDR2 YYREEE (reference sequence). CDR3 sequence: CASSLGGGNQPQHF. The CDR3 DNA reads as TGTGCCAGCAGCTTGGGGGGGGGCAATCAGCCCCAGCATTTT.

CDR3 sequence (DNA): TGTGCCAGCAGTTTATACTCTCTTGGACACCGCACCTACGAGCAGTACTTC. Protein sequence: CASSLYSLGHRTYEQYF. The J gene is TRBJ2-7, the V gene TRBV27, with D possibly being TRBD1 (5 bases). CDR1 and CDR2 from the germline V gene are MNHEY and SMNVEV (reference sequence). Trimming left V 1 base short and J 2 bases short, with 18 bases between. CDR3 length: 17 amino acids.

V and J are TRBV5-5 and TRBJ1-5; D is possibly TRBD1 (6 bases). This CDR3 region has 14 residues. V was pared by 3 bases and J by 6 bases, with 13 bases between. Per germline, CDR1 SGHKS and CDR2 YYEKEE (reference sequence). The CDR3: CASSSGQKGQPQHF. The CDR3 nucleotides are TGTGCCAGCAGCTCAGGACAGAAGGGTCAGCCCCAGCATTTT.

The chain joins TRBV9 to TRBJ2-3; TRBD1 or TRBD2 may be the D gene (6 bases each). Trimming removed 7 bases at V and 0 bases at J, with 18 bases between. The CDR3 loop spans 16 amino acids. CDR1 SGDLS and CDR2 YYNGEE come from the germline V gene. The CDR3 reads CASSSRGRDSTDTQYF. The CDR3 DNA reads as TGTGCCAGCTCCTCCCGGGGGCGGGATAGCACAGATACGCAGTATTTT. Full variable domain (rest looked up from reference TRBV9 and TRBJ2-3): DSGVTQTPKHLITATGQRVTLRCSPRSGDLSVYWYQQSLDQGLQFLIQYYNGEERAKGNILERFSAQQFPDLHSELNLSSLELGDSALYFCASSSRGRDSTDTQYFGPGTRLTVL.

This clone showed up just once. This chain links TRBV11-3 with TRBJ2-7, with D perhaps TRBD2 (7 bases). V was cut by 5 bases and J by 3 bases, with 17 bases left in between. CDR1 is SGHNT and CDR2 is YENEEA in the germline V gene. This CDR3 is 15 amino acids long. The CDR3 DNA reads as TGTGCCAGCAGCCCGTCCGGCGGGGGCTTCTACGAGCAGTACTTC. This encodes CASSPSGGGFYEQYF.

V is TRBV6-5 and J is TRBJ1-6; 8 nucleotides line up with TRBD1. The CDR3 sequence is 16 residues long. V shed 4 bases, J shed 5 bases, and the junction held 7 bases outside the gene matches. From germline, CDR1 is MNHEY and CDR2 SVGAGI. The CDR3 sequence: CASSFRTGRDNSPLHF. The CDR3 DNA is TGTGCCAGCAGTTTCCGGACAGGGAGAGATAATTCACCCCTCCACTTT.

V and J are TRBV6-5 and TRBJ2-3; D is possibly TRBD2 (5 bases). Germline CDR1 and CDR2: MNHEY and SVGAGI. The CDR3 consists of 13 residues. The V end was cut by 5 bases, the J end by 5 bases, with 11 bases between. The CDR3 loop reads CASSRTGEDTQYF. The CDR3 DNA follows: TGTGCCAGCAGTAGGACCGGGGAAGATACGCAGTATTTT.

The chain joins TRBV9 to TRBJ2-1; weak D call: TRBD1 (5 bases). Trimming pared 2 bases from V and 9 bases from J, leaving 15 bases between. The length of the CDR3 is 14 residues. Germline CDR1 is SGDLS and CDR2 is YYNGEE. CDR3 amino acids: CASSVTLRGGEQFF. CDR3 sequence (DNA): TGTGCCAGCAGCGTCACCCTAAGGGGCGGTGAGCAGTTCTTC.

The CDR3 sequence is CASSSGETNSPLHF. In DNA, the CDR3 is TGTGCCAGCAGCTCGGGAGAAACCAATTCACCCCTCCACTTT. The chain carries TRBV28 and TRBJ1-6; D is unresolved. V gave up 6 bases and J gave up 7 bases, with 13 bases separating them. This CDR3 is 14 amino acids long. CDR1 is MDHEN, CDR2 SYDVKM, per germline.

The chain joins TRBV4-1 to TRBJ2-7; no definite D call. Germline values: CDR1 MGHRA, CDR2 YSYEKL. V was cut by 5 bases and J by 2 bases, with 10 bases left in between. The CDR3 is 13 residues long. The CDR3 coding sequence is TGCGCCAGCAGCTCTGGTGGGACCTACGAGCAGTACTTC. This gives the protein CASSSGGTYEQYF.

The chain couples TRBV6-5 to TRBJ1-2; unclear D gene. V was cut by 3 bases and J by 2 bases, with 10 bases left in between. Germline CDR1 and CDR2: MNHEY and SVGAGI. This CDR3 is built from 14 residues. In nucleotides, the CDR3 is TGTGCCAGCAGTTATTCTGACCGCAACTATGGCTACACCTTC. Protein sequence: CASSYSDRNYGYTF.

The chain is built from TRBV28 and TRBJ1-1, with TRBD1 as a possible D gene (6 bases). The CDR3 consists of 15 residues. From germline, CDR1 is MDHEN and CDR2 SYDVKM. V lost 5 bases and J lost 7, with 20 bases in between. CDR3 residues: CASSTGGPRVVEAFF. The CDR3 DNA sequence: TGTGCCAGCAGTACCGGGGGCCCCAGAGTAGTTGAAGCTTTCTTT.

This clone has a single count. This chain joins TRBV6-1 and TRBJ1-2; TRBD1 aligns across 8 bases. The length of the CDR3 is 13 residues. J gave up 8 bases and V 5 bases, and 7 bases lay outside the gene matches. Germline values: CDR1 MNHNS, CDR2 SASEGT. The CDR3 is CASSYDRGQGYTF. The CDR3 DNA follows: TGTGCCAGCAGTTATGACAGGGGACAGGGCTACACCTTC.

The genes are TRBV5-8 and TRBJ1-5; D may be TRBD1 (5 bases). The CDR3 has 15 amino acids. Trimming cost V 4 bases and J 7 bases, with 18 bases left between them. In germline, CDR1 is SGHTS, CDR2 YDEGEE. For the CDR3, the DNA is TGTGCCAGCAGCCTCTTGGGGGTAGTGGTCCAGCCCCAGCATTTT. It translates to CASSLLGVVVQPQHF.

This clone was observed once. The chain links TRBV11-3 to TRBJ1-2; D is perhaps TRBD1 (6 bases). V lost 5 bases, J lost 0 bases, and 22 bases lay in between. Germline values: CDR1 SGHNT, CDR2 YENEEA. The CDR3 spans 18 residues. The CDR3 DNA sequence: TGTGCCAGCAGCCCGGGGCGTACAGGGATCTTTCCTAACTATGGCTACACCTTC. Translated: CASSPGRTGIFPNYGYTF.

The chain couples TRBV11-3 to TRBJ1-4, with D maybe TRBD1 (5 bases). The CDR3 sequence is 15 residues long. Trimming took off 5 bases at V and 3 bases at J, with 13 bases between the two ends. Germline values: CDR1 SGHNT, CDR2 YENEEA. This CDR3 is CASSQDSTSNEKLFF. The CDR3 DNA reads as TGTGCCAGCAGCCAAGACAGTACCTCTAATGAAAAACTGTTTTTT.

This chain connects TRBV28 to TRBJ1-2; the D gene is possibly TRBD1 (5 bases). Germline lookup yields CDR1 MDHEN and CDR2 SYDVKM. Trimming left V 6 bases short and J 4 bases short, with 12 bases between. This CDR3 comprises 13 residues. The CDR3 spells CASRVQATYGYTF. The CDR3 nucleotides are TGTGCCAGCAGAGTACAGGCCACCTATGGCTACACCTTC.